This T cell receptor (beta chain) was identified during a study of shared clonotypes between healthy human individuals. Generated by immunoSEQ multiplex PCR, the TCRdb table keeps only in-frame clones and is missing some. Of hundreds of thousands of clones listed, 96% are singletons. Study-level findings and limits: Generation probability values for non-shared clonotypes were lower than those for clonotypes shared by all four donors.

Cells designated naive CD8 were CD45RO-negative and were positively selected for CCR7, with terminally differentiated effector memory CD45RA+ cells excluded. The germline CDR1 and CDR2 sequences are SQVTM and ANQGSEA. Trimming cost V 3 bases and J 0 bases, with 3 bases left between them. CDR3 length: 13 residues. For this clone: The antigen is unknown.

V is TRBV29-1 and J is TRBJ2-6; D ambiguous. This receptor was identified in a man between 25 and 39 years old in good health. The sequencing sample was made of naive CD8+ T cells sorted from blood. The CDR3 is CSVEASGANVLTF. In DNA form, the CDR3 reads TGCAGCGTTGAGGCCTCTGGGGCCAACGTCCTGACTTTC.